Each of the 8 T cell receptor beta chains below was sequenced from the same sample in a study of T cell repertoires in cytomegalovirus infection. TCRdb re-called the reads with MiXCR, one entry per CDR3 protein. The profile covers 150,000 to 200,000 distinct CDR3 sequences, with roughly 30% appearing a single time and approximately 30% taken by the ten largest. Sequenced: PBMCs. These receptors all stem from a human donor in good health (CMV status not recorded). Some clones in this sample may be carry-over from other donors' samples.

A word on this clonotype: This may be a read error, as it is one base from a much larger clone. The chain links TRBV7-3 to TRBJ1-1; 8 nucleotides align to TRBD1. V gave up 2 bases and J gave up 1 base; unmatched junction bases: 9. Germline V gene lookup returns CDR1 SGHTA and CDR2 FQGTGA. The CDR3 is made up of 17 amino acids. In DNA form, the CDR3 reads TGTGCCAGCAGCTTAGCGCCGACAGGGGTGCGGAACACTGAAGCTTTCTTT. This sequence encodes CASSLAPTGVRNTEAFF.

The table lists this clonotype with a count of one. The rearrangement links TRBV6-6 to TRBJ1-2; tentative D call: TRBD1 (5 bases). Trimming took 8 bases from V and 11 from J, leaving 21 bases between them. In germline, CDR1 is MNHNY, CDR2 SVGAGI (reference sequence). CDR3 length equals 13 residues. CDR3: CASVNTGDTDYTF. The CDR3 DNA follows: TGTGCCAGCGTTAACACAGGAGACACCGATTACACCTTC.

The chain carries TRBV7-6 and TRBJ1-4, with 9 bases matching TRBD1. V lost 5 bases to trimming and J lost 7 bases; unmatched junction nucleotides: 5. The CDR3 is 14 amino acids. Germline V gives CDR1 SGHVS, CDR2 FNYEAQ. As DNA, the CDR3 is TGTGCCAGCAGCGAGACAGGGGGAGGTGAAAAACTGTTTTTT. Translation: CASSETGGGEKLFF.

The V call is TRBV7-6, the J call TRBJ2-1; TRBD2 aligns across 10 bases. CDR3 size: 14 residues. Germline trimming cut 1 base from V and 8 bases from J; bases unmatched to any gene: 2. Germline-derived CDR1 and CDR2 are SGHVS and FNYEAQ. The CDR3 DNA reads as TGTGCCAGCAGCTTAGAAGCGGGGGGGCATGAGCAGTTCTTC. Its protein is CASSLEAGGHEQFF.

V is TRBV7-8 and J is TRBJ2-1; tentative D call: TRBD2 (7 bases). The ends were cut back, 1 base at V and 4 bases at J, with 17 bases in the middle. Germline V lookup: CDR1 SGHVS, CDR2 FQNEAQ. The CDR3 covers 17 residues. The CDR3 DNA is TGTGCCAGCAGCTTAGGAGTGGGGGGGCGCGGGTACAATGAGCAGTTCTTC. Translated: CASSLGVGGRGYNEQFF.

This clonotype was seen just once. The final CDR3 position lacks the conserved phenylalanine or tryptophan, pointing to a likely read error. This rearrangement joins TRBV6-2 or TRBV6-3 to TRBJ2-3; 8 bases fit TRBD2. The CDR3 extends over 16 amino acids. Germline V CDR1 and CDR2: MNHEY, SVGEGT. J was trimmed by 5 bases and V by 7 bases; bases with no gene match: 14. The CDR3 is CASNLPGLVNRDTQYS. The DNA for the CDR3 is TGTGCCAGCAACCTTCCGGGACTAGTAAATAGAGATACGCAGTATTCT.

This clonotype occurred many times. J is TRBJ1-3 and V is TRBV4-1, with 7 bases that match TRBD1. Germline trimming cut 2 bases from V and 0 bases from J; bases unmatched to any gene: 4. CDR1 is MGHRA and CDR2 is YSYEKL in the germline V gene. This CDR3 is built from 16 residues. The CDR3 sequence: CASSQQDRVSGNTIYF. The CDR3, as DNA: TGCGCCAGCAGCCAACAAGACAGGGTCTCTGGAAACACCATATATTTT.

This clonotype was detected only a few times. The chain is built from TRBV7-8 and TRBJ2-1; 8 bases fit TRBD1. Looked up from germline, CDR1 is SGHVS and CDR2 is FQNEAQ. CDR3 length equals 14 residues. Trimming took 4 bases from V and 7 from J; bases not matched to a gene: 6. The CDR3 coding sequence is TGTGCCAGCAGCTCCCCAAGACAGGGGAATGAGCAGTTCTTC. Encoded protein: CASSSPRQGNEQFF.